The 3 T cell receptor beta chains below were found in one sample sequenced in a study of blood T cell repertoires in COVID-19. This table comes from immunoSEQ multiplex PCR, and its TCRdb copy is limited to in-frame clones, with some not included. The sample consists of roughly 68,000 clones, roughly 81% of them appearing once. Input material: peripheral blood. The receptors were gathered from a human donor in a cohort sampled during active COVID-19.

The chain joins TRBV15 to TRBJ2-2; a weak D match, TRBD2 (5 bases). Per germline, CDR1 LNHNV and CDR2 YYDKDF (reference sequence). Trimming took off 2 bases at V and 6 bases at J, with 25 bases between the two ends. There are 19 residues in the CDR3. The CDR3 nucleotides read TGTGCCACCAGCAGATACCATTCGTTTGGCCCAGCGGATTCCGGGGAGCTGTTTTTT. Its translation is CATSRYHSFGPADSGELFF. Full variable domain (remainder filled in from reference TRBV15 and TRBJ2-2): DAMVIQNPRYQVTQFGKPVTLSCSQTLNHNVMYWYQQKSSQAPKLLFHYYDKDFNNEADTPDNFQSRRPNTSFCFLDIRSPGLGDTAMYLCATSRYHSFGPADSGELFFGEGSRLTVL.

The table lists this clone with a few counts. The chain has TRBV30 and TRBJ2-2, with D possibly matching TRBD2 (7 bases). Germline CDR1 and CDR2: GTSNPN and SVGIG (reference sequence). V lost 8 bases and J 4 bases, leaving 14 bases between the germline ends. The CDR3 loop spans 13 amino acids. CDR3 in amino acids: CAVRGARTGELFF. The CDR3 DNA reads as TGTGCCGTTCGGGGGGCGCGCACCGGGGAGCTGTTTTTT.

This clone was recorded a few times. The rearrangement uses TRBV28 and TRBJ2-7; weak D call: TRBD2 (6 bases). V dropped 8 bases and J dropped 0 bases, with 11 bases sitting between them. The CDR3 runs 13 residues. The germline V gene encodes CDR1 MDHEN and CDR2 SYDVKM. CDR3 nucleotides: TGTGCCAGCGCGGGACCACCCTCCTACGAGCAGTACTTC. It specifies CASAGPPSYEQYF.